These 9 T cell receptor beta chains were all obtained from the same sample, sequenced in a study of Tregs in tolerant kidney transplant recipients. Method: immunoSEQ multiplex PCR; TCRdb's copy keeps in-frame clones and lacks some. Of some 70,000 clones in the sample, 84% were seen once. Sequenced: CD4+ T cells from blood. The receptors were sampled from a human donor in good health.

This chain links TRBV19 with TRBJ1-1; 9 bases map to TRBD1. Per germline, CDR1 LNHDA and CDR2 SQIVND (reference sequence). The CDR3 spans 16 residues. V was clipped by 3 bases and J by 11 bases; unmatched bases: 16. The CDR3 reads CASSIYPGTGNRKAFF. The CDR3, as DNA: TGTGCCAGTAGTATTTACCCCGGGACAGGGAACCGTAAGGCTTTCTTT.

The CDR3 loop reads CSVLRAEGYTF. CDR3 in DNA: TGCAGCGTTTTGAGGGCGGAGGGCTACACCTTC. The V and J genes are TRBV29-1 and TRBJ1-2, with unresolved D. V was shortened by 5 bases and J by 8 bases, with 12 bases between the two germline ends. The germline V gene has CDR1 SQVTM and CDR2 ANQGSEA. The CDR3 runs 11 residues.

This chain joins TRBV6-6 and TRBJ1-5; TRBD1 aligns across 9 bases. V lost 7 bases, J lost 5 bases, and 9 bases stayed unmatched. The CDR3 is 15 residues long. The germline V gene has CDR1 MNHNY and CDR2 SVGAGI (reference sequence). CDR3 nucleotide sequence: TGTGCCAGCAAGAACAACAGGGGGCCTGATCAGCCCCAGCATTTT. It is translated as CASKNNRGPDQPQHF.

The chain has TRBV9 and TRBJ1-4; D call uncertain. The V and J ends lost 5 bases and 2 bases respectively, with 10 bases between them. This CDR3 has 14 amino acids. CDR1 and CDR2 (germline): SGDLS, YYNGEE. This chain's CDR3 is CASSTGITNEKLFF. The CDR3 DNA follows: TGTGCCAGCAGTACGGGGATTACTAATGAAAAACTGTTTTTT.

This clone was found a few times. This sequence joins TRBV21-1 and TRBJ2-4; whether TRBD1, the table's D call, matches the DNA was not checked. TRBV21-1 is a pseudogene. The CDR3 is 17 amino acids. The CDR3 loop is CASPPTTGVIAKNIQYF. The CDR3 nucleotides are TGTGCCAGCCCTCCTACCACAGGGGTCATAGCCAAAAACATTCAGTACTTC.

The CDR3 sequence: CASSIMTGNTIYF. The CDR3 bases are TGTGCCAGTAGTATAATGACTGGAAACACCATATATTTT. The rearrangement joins TRBV19 to TRBJ1-3; no firm D call. This CDR3 is 13 amino acids long. From germline, CDR1 is LNHDA and CDR2 SQIVND (reference sequence). Trimming took off 2 bases at V and 2 bases at J, with 4 bases between the two ends.

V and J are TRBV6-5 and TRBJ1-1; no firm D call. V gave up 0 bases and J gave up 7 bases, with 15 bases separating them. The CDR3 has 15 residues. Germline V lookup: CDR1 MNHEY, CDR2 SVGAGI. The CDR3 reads CASSYSIPLLNEAFF. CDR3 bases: TGTGCCAGCAGTTACTCGATTCCGCTCCTGAATGAAGCTTTCTTT.

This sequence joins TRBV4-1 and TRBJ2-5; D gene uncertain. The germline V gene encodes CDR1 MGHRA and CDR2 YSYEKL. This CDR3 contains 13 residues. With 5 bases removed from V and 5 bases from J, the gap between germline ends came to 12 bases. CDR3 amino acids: CASSILNRETQYF. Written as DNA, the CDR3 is TGCGCCAGCAGCATCCTAAACCGGGAGACCCAGTACTTC.

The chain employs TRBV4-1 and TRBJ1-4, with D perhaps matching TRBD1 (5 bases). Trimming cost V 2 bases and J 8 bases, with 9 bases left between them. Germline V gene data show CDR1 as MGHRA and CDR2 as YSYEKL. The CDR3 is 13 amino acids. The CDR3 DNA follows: TGCGCCAGCAGCCAATGGCGGGGCGAAAAACTGTTTTTT. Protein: CASSQWRGEKLFF.